The following is a T cell receptor beta chain sequence with its context. The data were obtained in a study of cytomegalovirus exposure and HLA in healthy donors. Germline assignment: CDR1 SGHRS and CDR2 YFSETQ. This CDR3 is 15 amino acids long. The ends lost 6 bases at V and 0 bases at J; junction bases unmatched: 7. The PCR employed 60 Vbeta primers together with 13 Jbeta primers. Libraries were prepared by immunoSEQ multiplex PCR; TCRdb keeps only in-frame clonotypes and omits some of them. Among 150,000 to 200,000 clones, roughly four fifths were seen once, and the ten largest hold approximately 2.2%.

The sequence derives from a woman aged 25 to 39 in good health and CMV-seropositive. The source material was PBMCs. The chain couples TRBV5-1 to TRBJ2-3, with 7 bases that match TRBD1. Here the CDR3 reads CASTFGTASTDTQYF. The DNA for the CDR3 is TGCGCCAGCACCTTCGGGACAGCCAGCACAGATACGCAGTATTTT.